Below, 8 T cell receptor beta chains from the same sample are listed, as sequenced in a study of cytomegalovirus exposure and HLA in healthy donors. The PCR contained 60 Vbeta and 13 Jbeta primers. Using immunoSEQ multiplex PCR, the repertoire was profiled, and TCRdb retains in-frame clones only, with some absent. The table has approximately 100,000 clones, around 64% seen once. Sequenced: PBMCs. Every receptor here comes from a man aged 55 to 70 in good health and CMV-seronegative.

This clone was seen a single time. The chain has TRBV9 and TRBJ2-4; possibly TRBD1 for D (6 bases). With 0 bases removed from V and 5 bases from J, the gap between germline ends came to 15 bases. The CDR3 runs to 16 residues. Germline V gene data show CDR1 as SGDLS and CDR2 as YYNGEE. The CDR3 protein is CASSVGPEGVENIQYF. The DNA of the CDR3 is TGTGCCAGCAGCGTAGGACCTGAGGGGGTTGAAAACATTCAGTACTTC.

This clone came up a few times. V usage is TRBV5-6 and J usage is TRBJ1-1; D is perhaps TRBD1 (5 bases). Germline V gene lookup returns CDR1 SGHDT and CDR2 YYEEEE. Trimming removed 3 bases at V and 1 base at J, with 13 bases between. This CDR3 is built from 15 residues. The CDR3 loop reads CASSWARRENTEAFF. Written as DNA, the CDR3 is TGTGCCAGCAGCTGGGCCCGCAGGGAGAACACTGAAGCTTTCTTT.

The rearrangement links TRBV2 to TRBJ2-7; 11 bases map to TRBD2. With 6 bases clipped from V and 1 base from J, the junction kept 11 bases outside the gene matches. The CDR3 covers 17 residues. Germline V gene data show CDR1 as SNHLY and CDR2 as FYNNEI. For the CDR3, the DNA is TGTGCCAGCAGGGCTGTATTTCTAGCGGGAGGATCCTACGAGCAGTACTTC. This sequence encodes CASRAVFLAGGSYEQYF.

The chain employs TRBV6-6 and TRBJ2-3, with a weak D call TRBD1 (5 bases). V was shortened by 0 bases and J by 4 bases, with 8 bases between the two germline ends. The CDR3 has 14 amino acids. CDR1 is MNHNY and CDR2 is SVGAGI in the germline V gene (reference sequence). CDR3 sequence reads: CASSYSPGSDTQYF. In DNA, the CDR3 is TGTGCCAGCAGTTACTCGCCAGGGTCAGATACGCAGTATTTT.

This clone occurred once. The rearrangement uses TRBV5-1 and TRBJ2-6; 7 nucleotides line up with TRBD2. From germline, CDR1 is SGHRS and CDR2 YFSETQ. This CDR3 is built from 20 residues. V shed 0 bases and J 0 bases; nucleotides not matched to a gene: 12. The chain's CDR3 is CASSLGHRGDLGSGANVLTF. CDR3 nucleotide sequence: TGCGCCAGCAGCTTGGGCCACCGGGGGGACCTAGGCTCTGGGGCCAACGTCCTGACTTTC.

The sample holds a few counts of this clone. The chain uses TRBV28 and TRBJ2-3; weak D call: TRBD2 (6 bases). Germline lookup yields CDR1 MDHEN and CDR2 SYDVKM. Deletions cut 6 bases from V and 4 bases from J, with 23 bases between. The CDR3 loop spans 17 amino acids. CDR3 protein: CASSSRYSTREADTQYF. DNA of the CDR3: TGTGCCAGCAGCTCCCGGTATTCGACTAGGGAGGCAGATACGCAGTATTTT. Combining the CDR3 with reference TRBV28 and TRBJ2-3 gives the whole variable domain DVKVTQSSRYLVKRTGEKVFLECVQDMDHENMFWYRQDPGLGLRLIYFSYDVKMKEKGDIPEGYSVSREKKERFSLILESASTNQTSMYLCASSSRYSTREADTQYFGPGTRLTVL.

Written as DNA, the CDR3 is TGTGCCAGCAGCCCCAGACAGAATTTACGCTACGAGCAGTACTTC. Translating it yields CASSPRQNLRYEQYF. The chain links TRBV7-8 to TRBJ2-7, with D tentatively TRBD1 (5 bases). The CDR3 is 15 residues long. Germline CDR1 SGHVS, CDR2 FQNEAQ. The V and J ends lost 5 bases and 3 bases respectively, with 17 bases between them.

In DNA form, the CDR3 reads TGTGCCAGCAGCTTAGACGGGACAGACTATGGCTACACCTTC. It is translated as CASSLDGTDYGYTF. The chain uses TRBV11-2 and TRBJ1-2, with TRBD1 matching over 7 bases. CDR3 length: 14 residues. V was clipped by 0 bases and J by 3 bases; unmatched bases: 1. Per the germline V gene, CDR1 is SGHAT and CDR2 is FQNNGV.